A selection of T cell receptor beta chains follows, all from one sample in a study of vaccination effects on CD4 cells after COVID-19. Clones were sequenced by immunoSEQ multiplex PCR, and TCRdb holds only the in-frame ones, with some missing. The table has under 70,000 clones, 70% to 85% seen once. The antigens of these receptors remain unknown. Material: CD4+ T cells from PBMCs cultured with HCoV-OC43 spike peptides, obtained before COVID-19 vaccination. The receptors were sampled from a human donor who received a COVID-19 vaccine. CDR3s include the opening cysteine and the closing phenylalanine or tryptophan. D genes are given only for firm matches. The size field is filled for only some rows; it gives once, few, many or a size class.

>TRBJ2-2|NA|TRBV15|NA
TGTGCCACCAGCAGAGATAGGAGGGGATCGGGCTCCGGGGAGCTGTTTTTT
CATSRDRRGSGSGELFF
>TRBJ2-3|NA|TRBV27|NA
TGTGCCAGCAGTCCCCGTTGGGATCGGACAGATACGCAGTATTTT
CASSPRWDRTDTQYF
>TRBJ1-1|NA|TRBV6-5|large
TGTGCCAGCGCTCAAGGGGGGAGCACTGAAGCTTTCTTT
CASAQGGSTEAFF
>TRBJ1-5|NA|TRBV12-3/TRBV12-4|NA
TGTGCCAGCAGGGCAGCCTCCGGCGGGCCCCAGCATTTT
CASRAASGGPQHF
>TRBJ2-1|TRBD2|TRBV11-2|NA
TGTGCCGCGCGAAGCGGGGAACAACCCAATGAGCAGTTCTTC
CAARSGEQPNEQFF
>TRBJ1-1|NA|TRBV18|few
TGTGCCAGCTCGCAACAGGGATCGAACACTGAAGCTTTCTTT
CASSQQGSNTEAFF
>TRBJ1-4|TRBD1|TRBV9|NA
TGTGCCAGCAGCGCCAGACAGGGCCTGGGGCCTGAAAAACTGTTTTTT
CASSARQGLGPEKLFF
>TRBJ1-1|NA|TRBV5-1|NA
TGCGCCAGCAGCTTGGTTCCTGGGGCCGTGAACACTGAAGCTTTCTTT
CASSLVPGAVNTEAFF
>TRBJ2-3|NA|TRBV24-1|NA
TGTGCCACCAGTGATTATGCCGGAGGGCTTTACACAGATACGCAGTATTTT
CATSDYAGGLYTDTQYF
>TRBJ2-3|NA|TRBV4-1|NA
TGCGCCAGCAGCCAACTCGGGACATCCAAGGGAGCAGATACGCAGTATTTT
CASSQLGTSKGADTQYF
>TRBJ2-3|NA|TRBV2|once
TGTGCCAGCAGTGATGGGACTTCAACAGATACGCAGTATTTT
CASSDGTSTDTQYF
>TRBJ1-1|TRBD1|TRBV5-6|NA
TGTGCCAGCACCTCTCCAGGGGGGGGCGTGAACACTGAAGCTTTCTTT
CASTSPGGGVNTEAFF
>TRBJ1-2|NA|TRBV7-3|once
TGTGCCAGCAGCTTAGGTACCAACTATGGCTACACCTTC
CASSLGTNYGYTF
>TRBJ1-2|NA|TRBV20-1|NA
TGCAGTGCCGGCCAATTCTATGGCTACACCTTC
CSAGQFYGYTF
>TRBJ2-3|NA|TRBV10-1|few
TGCGCCAGCAGTGAGCTGGGGACTAGCACAGATACGCAGTATTTT
CASSELGTSTDTQYF
>TRBJ2-1|TRBD2|TRBV7-3|NA
TGTGCCAGCAGCTTAAACCCGGGACTAGCGGGGGGCAATGAGCAGTTCTTC
CASSLNPGLAGGNEQFF
>TRBJ2-3|TRBD2|TRBV2|NA
TGTGCCAGCAGTGAAGCGGGACTAGCGGGGGGGTCTAGCACAGATACGCAGTATTTT
CASSEAGLAGGSSTDTQYF
>TRBJ2-3|TRBD1|TRBV4-1|NA
TGCGCCAGCAGCTACAGGGGGCGTCAGGATACGCAGTATTTT
CASSYRGRQDTQYF
>TRBJ2-5|TRBD2|TRBV6-4|NA
TGTGCCAGCAGTGCCCAGCGGGGGGGCCGCGAGACCCAGTACTTC
CASSAQRGGRETQYF
>TRBJ1-5|NA|TRBV6-2/TRBV6-3|NA
TGTGCCAGCGGCCCGGACGTGGTGATCGAACCCCAGCATTTT
CASGPDVVIEPQHF
>TRBJ2-3|TRBD1|TRBV9|NA
TGTGCCAGCAGCCGGGACAGTCGTATTAGCACAGATACGCAGTATTTT
CASSRDSRISTDTQYF
>TRBJ2-5|TRBD2|TRBV12-5|NA
TGTGCTAGTGGTACTAGCGGGGGGTTTGAGACCCAGTACTTC
CASGTSGGFETQYF
>TRBJ1-5|NA|TRBV5-5|NA
TGTGCCAGCAGCTTGGGTGGAACTAGCAATCAGCCCCAGCATTTT
CASSLGGTSNQPQHF
>TRBJ2-5|TRBD1|TRBV5-1|NA
TGCGCCAGCAGCTATGGGACAGGGTTGGAGACCCAGTACTTC
CASSYGTGLETQYF
>TRBJ2-1|TRBD2|TRBV3-1/TRBV3-2|NA
TGTGCCAGCAGCTCCCCGGGACTAGACCTTGAGCAGTTCTTC
CASSSPGLDLEQFF
>TRBJ1-1|TRBD1|TRBV7-2|NA
TGTGCCAGCAGCTTTTCGACAGGGCTGGAAGCTTTCTTT
CASSFSTGLEAFF
>TRBJ1-1|TRBD1|TRBV5-1|NA
TGCGCCAGCAGCGCCAAGCCGGGACAGGGGCCCTTGAACACTGAAGCTTTCTTT
CASSAKPGQGPLNTEAFF
>TRBJ1-1|NA|TRBV7-3|NA
TGTGCCAGTAGTATTGGGGGCATAGCTCGCGCTGAAGCTTTCTTT
CASSIGGIARAEAFF
>TRBJ1-2|TRBD1|TRBV27|NA
TGTGCCAGCAGTCCCCTGGACAGGGAGTACCATGACCACTATGGCTACACCTTC
CASSPLDREYHDHYGYTF
>TRBJ2-3|TRBD2|TRBV10-2|NA
TGCGCCAGCGGTCTAACTAGCGGGGGGGCAGCGGATACGCAGTATTTT
CASGLTSGGAADTQYF
>TRBJ1-1|NA|TRBV5-1|NA
TGCGCCAGCAGCTTGTGGGGTAACACTGAAGCTTTCTTT
CASSLWGNTEAFF
>TRBJ1-1|NA|TRBV24-1|NA
TGTGCCACCAGTGGCAACGAGGGTTTTGCTTTCTTT
CATSGNEGFAFF
>TRBJ1-1|NA|TRBV5-6|NA
TGTGCCAGCAGCTTGCCCAGGAACACTGAAGCTTTCTTT
CASSLPRNTEAFF
>TRBJ2-3|TRBD2|TRBV28|NA
TGTGCCAGCTCTCGAGGCCTTAGCGGGGGAGTTGTAGATACGCAGTATTTT
CASSRGLSGGVVDTQYF
>TRBJ1-3|NA|TRBV6-6|NA
TGTGCCAGCAGTCTGCAACGACGGATGAGCTCTGGAAACACCATATATTTT
CASSLQRRMSSGNTIYF
>TRBJ2-3|NA|TRBV5-6|NA
TGTGCCAGCAGCTTTGGACAGACAGATACGCAGTATTTT
CASSFGQTDTQYF
>TRBJ1-5|NA|TRBV18|once
TGTGCCAGCTCACCACAGGGGTTTAGCAATCAGCCCCAGCATTTT
CASSPQGFSNQPQHF
>TRBJ2-5|TRBD1|TRBV10-1|NA
TGCGCCAGCAACCCCGGGACAGGGGTACAAGAGACCCAGTACTTC
CASNPGTGVQETQYF
>TRBJ1-4|TRBD1|TRBV28|NA
TGTGCCAGCAGTGACCCGGGACAGGAGACGTTTTTT
CASSDPGQETFF
>TRBJ2-2|NA|TRBV28|NA
TGTGCCAGCAGTTGGACCGGGATCTCGAACACCGGGGAGCTGTTTTTT
CASSWTGISNTGELFF
>TRBJ2-5|TRBD2|TRBV19|NA
TGTGCCAGTAGGCTGAGCGGGGGGGTTGGGACCCAGTACTTC
CASRLSGGVGTQYF
>TRBJ1-1|NA|TRBV5-4|NA
TGTGCCAGCAGCTTGGGATGGAGGACTGAAGCTTTCTTT
CASSLGWRTEAFF
>TRBJ1-1|NA|TRBV25-1|NA
TGTGCCAGCGGTGGTGACAACACTGAAGCTTTCTTT
CASGGDNTEAFF
>TRBJ2-5|TRBD2|TRBV3-1/TRBV3-2|NA
TGTGCCAGCAGCCGGACTAGCGGCGACGAAGAGACCCAGTACTTC
CASSRTSGDEETQYF
>TRBJ1-1|NA|TRBV30|NA
TGTGCCTGGTCATGGATGAACACTGAAGCTTTCTTT
CAWSWMNTEAFF
>TRBJ2-5|NA|TRBV12-3/TRBV12-4|NA
TGTGCCAGCAGTTATAGGGAGACCCAGTACTTC
CASSYRETQYF
>TRBJ2-3|TRBD1|TRBV30|NA
TGTGCCTGGACTGTGACAGGGTTCTCAGATACGCAGTATTTT
CAWTVTGFSDTQYF
>TRBJ2-2|NA|TRBV28|NA
TGTGCCAGCAGTCACAAACCTCGCAGGGAGAGAGACACCGGGGAGCTGTTTTTT
CASSHKPRRERDTGELFF
>TRBJ2-4|TRBD2|TRBV19|NA
TGTGCCAGTACCAAAGTTGCGGGGGGAGGAAACATTCAGTACTTC
CASTKVAGGGNIQYF
>TRBJ2-3|NA|TRBV19|NA
TGTGCCAGTAGTGCCCATGGCACAGATACGCAGTATTTT
CASSAHGTDTQYF
>TRBJ2-2|NA|TRBV12-3/TRBV12-4|few
TGTGCCAGGAACACCGGGGAGCTGTTTTTT
CARNTGELFF
>TRBJ1-6|NA|TRBV6-5|NA
TGTGCCAGCAGTTACTCGTCGACGGGGAATTCACCCCTCCACTTT
CASSYSSTGNSPLHF
>TRBJ2-6|NA|TRBV19|NA
TGTGCCAGCACCCGGGCGCAGGGTTATACCGGGGCCAACGTCCTGACTTTC
CASTRAQGYTGANVLTF
>TRBJ2-3|NA|TRBV11-2|NA
TGTGCCAGCAGCTCGTTTATAAATACGCAGTATTTT
CASSSFINTQYF
>TRBJ2-2|NA|TRBV7-2|NA
TGTGCCAGCAGCCCGCAGTCAGAGAACACCGGGGAGCTGTTTTTT
CASSPQSENTGELFF
>TRBJ1-6|NA|TRBV2|NA
TGTGCCAGCAGTGATAGGGCAGGGAGCCGGAGTTCACCCCTCCACTTT
CASSDRAGSRSSPLHF